The 23 T cell receptor beta chains below come from one sample, sequenced in a study of breast tumors, draining lymph nodes, adjacent tissues. Each CDR3 protein is one row after TCRdb ran MiXCR on the multiplex PCR reads. The table records around 50,000 distinct CDR3 sequences, about 21% of them present only once. Input material: breast tumor tissue. These receptor sequences come from a female donor with breast cancer. Some clones in this sample may be carry-over from other donors' samples.

At least ten counts were recorded for this clonotype. J is TRBJ2-7 and V is TRBV28, with TRBD1 identical over 9 bases. V was clipped by 6 bases and J by 3 bases; unmatched bases: 9. CDR3 size: 15 residues. Per the germline V gene, CDR1 is MDHEN and CDR2 is SYDVKM. Written as DNA, the CDR3 is TGTGCCAGCAGACCTATGGACAGGGGATACTACGAGCAGTACTTC. It yields the protein CASRPMDRGYYEQYF.

In regard to this clonotype: A clone one base away is much larger, so this may be a read error. V is TRBV28 and J is TRBJ2-5; D call uncertain. The V gene's germline CDR1 is MDHEN and CDR2 SYDVKM. This CDR3 region has 17 residues. CDR3 sequence reads: CAGSLGSGSGLGETQYF. For the CDR3, the DNA is TGTGCCGGCAGTTTGGGGTCCGGGTCTGGTCTTGGGGAGACCCAGTACTTC. The full variable domain, in which reference TRBV28 and TRBJ2-5 provide the parts outside the CDR3, is DVKVTQSSRYLVKRTGEKVFLECVQDMDHENMFWYRQDPGLGLRLIYFSYDVKMKEKGDIPEGYSVSREKKERFSLILESASTNQTSMYLCAGSLGSGSGLGETQYFGPGTRLLVL.

The chain is built from TRBV28 and TRBJ1-2, with 9 bases aligning to TRBD1. CDR3 length equals 15 residues. Germline loops: CDR1 MDHEN, CDR2 SYDVKM. The ends lost 6 bases at V and 8 bases at J; junction bases unmatched: 13. In nucleotides, the CDR3 is TGTGCCAGCAGCCCCGGGGACAGGGAGTCTATGGGCTACACCTTC. Its protein is CASSPGDRESMGYTF.

This clonotype occurred many times. V usage is TRBV2 and J usage is TRBJ1-4, with D maybe TRBD1 (6 bases). Trimming took off 5 bases at V and 2 bases at J, with 12 bases between the two ends. Germline CDR1 and CDR2: SNHLY and FYNNEI. CDR3 length equals 15 residues. This CDR3 reads CASSPTGSTNEKLFF. DNA for the CDR3: TGTGCCAGCAGTCCTACAGGGTCGACTAATGAAAAACTGTTTTTT.

This clonotype was recorded many times. The chain uses TRBV24-1 and TRBJ2-1, with 10 bases aligning to TRBD2. The V gene's germline CDR1 is KGHDR and CDR2 SFDVKD. The ends lost 3 bases at V and 7 bases at J; junction bases unmatched: 2. The CDR3 extends over 14 amino acids. CDR3 nucleotide sequence: TGTGCCACCAGTGATAGCGGGAGGGAAAATGAGCAGTTCTTC. It yields the protein CATSDSGRENEQFF.

This chain uses TRBV5-1 with TRBJ2-1; 10 positions agree with TRBD2. The CDR3 covers 14 residues. V dropped 4 bases and J dropped 9; count of bases not matched to a gene: 7. The germline gives CDR1 SGHRS, CDR2 YFSETQ. CDR3 DNA sequence: TGCGCCAGCAGCGGCGGGACTAGCGTGGGTGAGCAGTTCTTC. It codes for CASSGGTSVGEQFF.

This clonotype was seen repeatedly, ten times or more. The genes are TRBV3-1 and TRBJ2-7, with TRBD1 identical over 10 bases. The ends lost 1 base at V and 7 bases at J; junction bases unmatched: 7. The germline CDR1 and CDR2 sequences are LGHDT and YNNKEL (reference sequence). The CDR3 has 15 amino acids. The CDR3 is CASSQAGQGILEQYF. CDR3 DNA sequence: TGTGCCAGCAGCCAAGCGGGACAGGGGATATTGGAGCAGTACTTC.

This clonotype was recorded many times. The chain carries TRBV30 and TRBJ1-2, with D unclear. With 3 bases removed from V and 8 bases from J, the gap between germline ends came to 13 bases. The CDR3 spans 12 residues. The V gene's germline CDR1 is GTSNPN and CDR2 SVGIG (reference sequence). CDR3 bases: TGTGCCTGGAGCCTACCGAGTTCAGGCTACACCTTC. It translates to CAWSLPSSGYTF.

This clonotype was picked up a small number of times. This could be a read error, since a much larger clone is one nucleotide away. J is TRBJ1-2 and V is TRBV6-6, with D maybe TRBD1 (6 bases). Germline V gene data show CDR1 as MNHNY and CDR2 as SVGAGI (reference sequence). The CDR3 runs 11 residues. CDR3 in DNA: TGTGCCAGCATTCAACAGGGTATCTACATCTTC. Residues: CASIQQGIYIF.

In its sample, this clonotype was seen many times. This chain connects TRBV7-3 to TRBJ2-5, with D possibly being TRBD1 (6 bases). V was clipped by 2 bases and J by 4 bases, with 14 bases between them. Germline CDR1 is SGHTA and CDR2 is FQGTGA. This CDR3 is 15 amino acids long. CDR3 bases: TGTGCCAGCAGCTTATCTTCAGGGGTGGGAGAGACCCAGTACTTC. Protein sequence: CASSLSSGVGETQYF.

In its sample, this clonotype was seen many times. This chain joins TRBV19 and TRBJ2-7, with D uncertain. V was shortened by 5 bases and J by 0 bases, with 17 bases between the two germline ends. This CDR3 is built from 16 residues. Germline assignment: CDR1 LNHDA and CDR2 SQIVND (reference sequence). In nucleotides, the CDR3 is TGTGCCAGTAGTGTCAGTTCAGACTTTCGCTCCTACGAGCAGTACTTC. As protein: CASSVSSDFRSYEQYF.

This clonotype has at least ten counts. A read error may account for a junction end that differs from germline. The gene calls are TRBV2 and TRBJ2-3; D is unclear. Germline V gives CDR1 SNHLY, CDR2 FYNNEI. This CDR3 is 13 amino acids long. The CDR3: CASSRQGQDMQYF. For the CDR3, the DNA is TGTGCCAGCAGTAGACAAGGTCAAGATATGCAGTATTTT. The full variable domain, its missing parts supplied by reference TRBV2 and TRBJ2-3, is EPEVTQTPSHQVTQMGQEVILRCVPISNHLYFYWYRQILGQKVEFLVSFYNNEISEKSEIFDDQFSVERPDGSNFTLKIRSTKLEDSAMYFCASSRQGQDMQYFGPGTRLTVL.

This clonotype was picked up many times. The genes are TRBV24-1 and TRBJ1-2, with TRBD1 as a possible D gene (5 bases). Trimming stripped 1 base from V and 6 bases from J, with 8 bases between. This CDR3 contains 13 residues. CDR1 KGHDR and CDR2 SFDVKD come from the germline V gene. The CDR3 loop is CATSDFRQNGYTF. Written as DNA, the CDR3 is TGTGCCACCAGTGATTTTCGACAGAATGGCTACACCTTC.

In this sample, this clonotype turned up many times. The rearrangement joins TRBV7-9 to TRBJ2-1; D unresolved. Germline CDR1 SEHNR, CDR2 FQNEAQ (reference sequence). V dropped 4 bases and J dropped 0 bases, with 10 bases sitting between them. The CDR3 is made up of 15 amino acids. CDR3 nucleotide sequence: TGTGCCAGCAGCTGGTTACCTAGCTCCTACAATGAGCAGTTCTTC. Residues: CASSWLPSSYNEQFF.

Regarding this clonotype: A clone one base away is much larger, so this may be a read error. V gene TRBV27 combines with J gene TRBJ1-2, with D possibly matching TRBD1 (6 bases). The length of the CDR3 is 16 residues. The V and J ends lost 1 base and 8 bases respectively, with 20 bases between them. In germline, CDR1 is MNHEY, CDR2 SMNVEV (reference sequence). DNA for the CDR3: TGTGCCAGCAGTTTATACGGGGGGCGCCTTCTTGACGGCTACACCTTC. Residues: CASSLYGGRLLDGYTF.

This clonotype was counted many times. This rearrangement joins TRBV7-9 to TRBJ1-6; no clear D. The CDR3 covers 16 residues. Between the trimmed V and J ends, which lost 5 bases and 11 bases, there was a span of 22 bases. Germline-derived CDR1 and CDR2 are SEHNR and FQNEAQ (reference sequence). The CDR3, as DNA: TGTGCCAGCAGCCCAACCTCCGGGGTCGACAAGACACCCCTCCACTTT. Translation gives CASSPTSGVDKTPLHF.

The J gene is TRBJ1-5, the V gene TRBV4-1; D not resolved. This CDR3 is 18 amino acids long. Trimming removed 0 bases from V and 9 bases from J, with 24 bases in between. The germline CDR1 and CDR2 sequences are MGHRA and YSYEKL. The CDR3 bases are TGCGCCAGCAGCCAAGATGCAACTCGGTTAGGGAGGACGGGGCCCCAGCATTTT. The encoded protein is CASSQDATRLGRTGPQHF.

This clonotype was counted ten times or more. The chain employs TRBV19 and TRBJ2-2; maybe TRBD1 (5 bases). Germline V gene lookup returns CDR1 LNHDA and CDR2 SQIVND (reference sequence). The CDR3 has 17 residues. Trimming took 5 bases from V and 5 from J, leaving 21 bases between them. This CDR3 reads CASSVGGLQERTGELFF. CDR3 coding DNA: TGTGCCAGTAGTGTGGGTGGCTTACAGGAGAGAACCGGGGAGCTGTTTTTT.

The table lists this clonotype with a count of one. A read error may be the cause here, since a much bigger clone is one base away. V and J are TRBV6-1 and TRBJ2-7, with D perhaps being TRBD1 or TRBD2 (5 bases each). CDR1 is MNHNS, CDR2 SASEGT, per germline. This CDR3 is built from 15 residues. The CDR3: CAGSAGRVGAYEQYF. The CDR3 DNA follows: TGTGCCGGCAGTGCCGGCCGGGTGGGGGCCTACGAGCAGTACTTC.

The table lists this clonotype with many counts. The V gene is TRBV9, the J gene TRBJ2-7; 7 bases map to TRBD1. This CDR3 is 15 amino acids long. The V and J ends lost 0 bases and 2 bases, in that order; junction bases with no gene match: 5. Germline-derived CDR1 and CDR2 are SGDLS and YYNGEE. This chain's CDR3 is CASSVEAGGTYEQYF. The CDR3 DNA is TGTGCCAGCAGCGTAGAGGCAGGGGGAACCTACGAGCAGTACTTC.

This chain joins TRBV6-2 or TRBV6-3 and TRBJ1-1; D is unclear. The CDR3 is 12 amino acids. With 6 bases removed from V and 7 bases from J, the gap between germline ends came to 12 bases. Germline CDR1 and CDR2: MNHEY and SVGEGT. The CDR3 loop is CASRMGSSEAFF. Written as DNA, the CDR3 is TGTGCCAGCAGGATGGGGTCAAGTGAAGCTTTCTTT.

This clonotype appeared many times. The chain combines TRBV30 with TRBJ2-7; D tentatively reads TRBD1 or TRBD2 (5 bases each). V was pared by 0 bases and J by 6 bases, with 9 bases between. The CDR3 sequence is 12 residues long. CDR1 and CDR2 from the germline V gene are GTSNPN and SVGIG (reference sequence). DNA for the CDR3: TGTGCCTGGAGTGTACGGGGCCGCGAGCAGTACTTC. Its translation: CAWSVRGREQYF.

The table lists this clonotype with many counts. The chain employs TRBV10-3 and TRBJ2-7; 7 bases fit TRBD1. After removal of 6 bases from V and 5 bases from J, the junction contained 10 bases not matched to a gene. This CDR3 spans 14 amino acids. In germline, CDR1 is ENHRY, CDR2 SYGVKD. The CDR3 region has the DNA TGTGCCATCAGCGTACAGGGGATCGGCGACGAGCAGTACTTC. Translating gives CAISVQGIGDEQYF.